This T cell receptor (beta chain) appears in the sequencing data of a study of shared clonotypes between healthy human individuals. The overall study: Aged 18 to 49, the donors were a couple of women and a few men. Overall study results and limits: Blood was the sole source, and tissue repertoires probably differ.

The table lists this clone with a count of one. What it binds is not known. The CDR3 consists of 15 residues. Germline V gene data show CDR1 as SGHVS and CDR2 as FQNEAQ. The trim removed 0 bases at V and 7 bases at J, leaving 5 bases unmatched. Naivety among CD8 cells was defined by CD45RO negativity and positive CCR7 selection, thereby excluding terminally differentiated effector memory CD45RA+ cells. None of the donors, who were healthy HIV-negative adults, had recently had acute infections or vaccinations. Sequenced by immunoSEQ multiplex PCR; TCRdb stores in-frame clones only, minus some. The sample has around 1.9 million clones, 90% to 95% seen once.

The origin of this receptor is a man between 18 and 35 years old in good health. Some clones in this sample may be carry-over from other donors' samples. The sequenced sample consisted of naive CD8+ T cells from PBMCs. The gene calls are TRBV7-8 and TRBJ2-1, with 8 bases lining up with TRBD2. The CDR3 region is CASSLALGLANEQFF. In DNA, the CDR3 is TGTGCCAGCAGCTTAGCTTTAGGACTAGCTAATGAGCAGTTCTTC.